The T cell receptor (beta chain) described here comes from a study of OX40 agonist ivuxolimab in advanced cancers. About the research overall: Ivuxolimab was delivered to patients intravenously every 2 weeks at doses spanning 0.01 to 10 mg/kg.

Any history of autoimmune disease or systemic immunosuppression disqualified patients. Study-level findings and limits: The study observed clonal expansion of CD4+ and CD8+ blood T cells by week 6 at 0.1 to 3.0 mg/kg.

The repertoire was sequenced with immunoSEQ multiplex PCR; TCRdb's copy has only in-frame clones and lacks some. In the table there are approximately 76,000 clones, roughly 86% of which are singletons. This clone was observed a handful of times. Its specificity is unknown. Here the sequenced sample was CD4+ or CD8+ T cells sorted from blood, taken in a trial of the OX40 agonist ivuxolimab. The clonotype comes from an adult with an advanced solid tumor such as melanoma, head and neck, liver or kidney cancer.

CDR3 DNA: TGTGCCAGCGGCCAGCCCACTGAAGCTTTCTTT. Translating it yields CASGQPTEAFF. The genes are TRBV28 and TRBJ1-1; D unresolved. The CDR3 covers 11 residues. CDR1 is MDHEN and CDR2 is SYDVKM in the germline V gene. Trimming took 8 bases from V and 4 from J, leaving 8 bases between them.